This TCR beta chain derives from a study of blood T cell repertoires in COVID-19. This table comes from immunoSEQ multiplex PCR, and its TCRdb copy is limited to in-frame clones, with some not included. The sample has just under 50,000 clones; around 80% are singletons. The CDR3 has 13 amino acids. Germline lookup yields CDR1 LGHNA and CDR2 YSLEER. Trimming cost V 3 bases and J 6 bases, with 9 bases left between them. The chain recombines TRBV4-3 with TRBJ2-1; D is undetermined. The sequenced material came from peripheral blood. The receptor was isolated from a man between 65 and 85 years old with acute or convalescent COVID-19. The CDR3 is CASSQHFLNEQFF. The CDR3, as DNA: TGCGCCAGCAGCCAGCACTTCCTCAATGAGCAGTTCTTC.